These T cell receptor beta chains were read from a single sample in a study of blood T cell repertoires in COVID-19. The protocol was immunoSEQ multiplex PCR, while the TCRdb copy is restricted to in-frame clones and leaves out a portion. Altogether hundreds of thousands of clones are present, under 90% being singletons, with the ten largest covering less than 9.5%. What was sequenced was PBMCs or T cells enriched from blood (not recorded which). Receptor source: a woman aged 30 to 39 who had recovered from COVID-19. Both conserved end residues are part of each CDR3. The D gene is left open where the match is weak. Expanded clones get a size class; other rows say once, few or many, or leave the size out.

j_call	clone_size	d_call	v_call	cdr3_aa	cdr3_nt
TRBJ2-1	-	TRBD1	TRBV2	CASSLDRGSYNEQFF	TGTGCCAGCAGTCTTGACAGGGGGTCCTACAATGAGCAGTTCTTC
TRBJ1-1	-	-	TRBV4-2	CASSPGANTEAFF	TGTGCCAGCAGCCCAGGGGCGAACACTGAAGCTTTCTTT
TRBJ1-5	-	TRBD1	TRBV6-6	CASSLDRGRNQPQHF	TGTGCCAGCAGCCTGGACAGGGGAAGGAATCAGCCCCAGCATTTT
TRBJ1-2	-	-	TRBV5-4	CATGAGRDYGYTF	TGTGCCACCGGAGCCGGGAGAGACTATGGCTACACCTTC
TRBJ1-1	-	TRBD1	TRBV19	CASRRDRGVTEAFF	TGTGCCAGTAGGCGGGACAGGGGAGTGACTGAAGCTTTCTTT
TRBJ2-1	once	-	TRBV6-5	CAGDSGGEQFF	TGTGCCGGCGATTCGGGTGGTGAGCAGTTCTTC
TRBJ1-1	-	-	TRBV3-1/TRBV3-2	CASSKGELRTEAFF	TGTGCCAGCAGCAAAGGGGAGTTAAGGACTGAAGCTTTCTTT
TRBJ2-1	-	-	TRBV3-1/TRBV3-2	CASSHRPAVEQFF	TGTGCCAGCAGCCACCGTCCGGCGGTTGAGCAGTTCTTC
TRBJ1-5	few	-	TRBV2	CASSALGNQPQHF	TGTGCCAGCAGTGCTCTCGGGAATCAGCCCCAGCATTTT
TRBJ1-5	-	TRBD1	TRBV18	CASSPPEGQSNQPQHF	TGTGCCAGCTCACCACCCGAGGGACAGAGCAATCAGCCCCAGCATTTT
TRBJ1-3	-	-	TRBV21-1	CASRSLTGDDSGNTIYF	TGTGCCAGCAGGTCACTGACAGGGGACGATTCTGGAAACACCATATATTTT
TRBJ1-4	-	-	TRBV6-5	CASSYSNRVGEKLFF	TGTGCCAGCAGTTACTCGAACCGGGTGGGTGAAAAACTGTTTTTT
TRBJ2-2	-	-	TRBV5-4	CASSLPRGAGNTGELFF	TGTGCCAGCAGCCTACCCCGGGGAGCGGGCAACACCGGGGAGCTGTTTTTT
TRBJ1-6	few	-	TRBV5-1	CASSLGQGSSPLHF	TGCGCCAGCAGCTTGGGCCAGGGTAGTTCACCCCTCCACTTT
TRBJ1-2	few	-	TRBV19	CASSIEAGRKGYTF	TGTGCCAGTAGTATAGAAGCAGGAAGAAAGGGCTACACCTTC
TRBJ2-3	-	-	TRBV5-1	CASSLVQGTDTQYF	TGCGCCAGCAGCTTGGTCCAGGGCACAGATACGCAGTATTTT
TRBJ2-1	-	TRBD1	TRBV7-9	CASSLTGTAFNEQFF	TGTGCCAGCAGCCTAACCGGGACAGCATTCAATGAGCAGTTCTTC
TRBJ1-2	-	-	TRBV12-3/TRBV12-4	CASSRDLYGYTF	TGTGCCAGCAGTCGGGACTTGTATGGCTACACCTTC
TRBJ1-4	-	-	TRBV5-4	CASSLNKTDEKLFF	TGTGCCAGCAGCTTGAACAAGACAGATGAAAAACTGTTTTTT
TRBJ1-2	-	TRBD1	TRBV7-2	CASSPRTGGLANYGYTF	TGTGCCAGCAGCCCCCGGACAGGGGGCCTAGCTAACTATGGCTACACCTTC
TRBJ1-2	-	-	TRBV18	CASSPPGANYGHTF	TGTGCCAGCTCACCACCGGGTGCTAACTATGGCCACACCTTC
TRBJ2-7	-	-	TRBV19	CASSPKRLAGYEQYF	TGTGCCAGTAGTCCCAAACGTCTGGCGGGTTACGAGCAGTACTTC
TRBJ1-3	-	-	TRBV19	CASSIVSYSGNTIYF	TGTGCCAGTAGTATAGTTTCCTACTCTGGAAACACCATATATTTT
TRBJ1-1	-	TRBD1	TRBV18	CASSPGTGAMNTEAFF	TGTGCCAGCTCACCGGGGACAGGGGCAATGAACACTGAAGCTTTCTTT
TRBJ2-4	-	-	TRBV29-1	CSVRAQEIQYF	TGCAGCGTGCGGGCCCAGGAAATTCAGTACTTC
TRBJ2-1	-	-	TRBV5-4	CASSLASSYNEQFF	TGTGCCAGCAGCTTAGCGTCCTCCTACAATGAGCAGTTCTTC
TRBJ1-2	-	TRBD1	TRBV18	CASSPIGQAGYTF	TGTGCCAGCTCACCAATAGGACAGGCGGGCTACACCTTC
TRBJ1-3	-	-	TRBV10-3	CAISESGVGGNTIYF	TGTGCCATCAGTGAGTCAGGAGTCGGTGGAAACACCATATATTTT
TRBJ2-3	-	TRBD2	TRBV2	CASNGGLSRTSGKTDTQYF	TGTGCCAGCAATGGGGGTCTGTCTAGGACTAGCGGGAAAACAGATACGCAGTATTTT
TRBJ1-5	few	TRBD1	TRBV10-1	CASSSDNRGRTSNQPQHF	TGCGCCAGCAGTTCTGACAACAGGGGGAGAACAAGCAATCAGCCCCAGCATTTT
TRBJ2-3	-	-	TRBV28	CASSETRTQYF	TGTGCCAGCAGTGAAACACGCACGCAGTATTTT
TRBJ1-2	-	-	TRBV3-1/TRBV3-2	CASSHRGIDDGYTF	TGTGCCAGCAGCCATAGGGGTATAGACGATGGCTACACCTTC
TRBJ2-3	once	TRBD1	TRBV19	CASRIGQGVGDTQYF	TGTGCCAGTAGAATTGGACAGGGGGTGGGAGATACGCAGTATTTT
TRBJ2-5	-	TRBD2	TRBV9	CASSPHSAGVETQYF	TGTGCCAGCAGCCCACACTCAGCGGGAGTAGAGACCCAGTACTTC
TRBJ2-3	-	-	TRBV11-2	CASSARSGTITDTQYF	TGTGCCAGCAGCGCCCGTTCCGGGACAATTACAGATACGCAGTATTTT
TRBJ2-7	once	-	TRBV6-1	CASSDLTPTYEQYF	TGTGCCAGCAGTGATCTGACACCTACCTACGAGCAGTACTTC
TRBJ2-7	-	-	TRBV13	CASSLSDYEQYF	TGTGCCAGCAGCTTATCAGACTACGAGCAGTACTTC
TRBJ2-1	-	-	TRBV6-2/TRBV6-3	CASSLLDNEQFF	TGTGCCAGCAGTTTACTTGACAATGAGCAGTTCTTC